This passage covers 32 T cell receptor beta chains from one sample sequenced in a study of blood T cell repertoires in COVID-19. Sequencing was performed with immunoSEQ multiplex PCR; in TCRdb, only in-frame clones are kept and a portion is missing. The sample contains around 33,000 clones, 75% of which appear only once. The specimen sequenced was peripheral blood. All receptors derive from an older man with active or convalescent COVID-19.

The chain carries TRBV10-3 and TRBJ2-1, with 11 bases matching TRBD2. V lost 4 bases to trimming and J lost 7 bases; unmatched junction nucleotides: 12. Germline CDR1 and CDR2: ENHRY and SYGVKD. The CDR3 has 17 residues. This CDR3 reads CAISGAIAGGPRNEQFF. CDR3 DNA sequence: TGTGCCATCAGTGGAGCGATAGCGGGAGGGCCGCGGAATGAGCAGTTCTTC.

V usage is TRBV12-5 and J usage is TRBJ1-5, with TRBD1 identical over 7 bases. Per germline, CDR1 LGHNT and CDR2 FRNRAP. The CDR3 has 17 amino acids. Trimming took 0 bases from V and 7 from J; bases not matched to a gene: 12. CDR3 nucleotide sequence: TGTGCTAGTGGTTTGGTACTCTCGGGACAGCCCGTCCAGCCCCAGCATTTT. This codes for CASGLVLSGQPVQPQHF.

This clone appeared a single time. This rearrangement joins TRBV29-1 to TRBJ2-5; D is possibly TRBD2 (5 bases). Germline-derived CDR1 and CDR2 are SQVTM and ANQGSEA. The CDR3 extends over 9 amino acids. The CDR3 protein is CRVSGTQYF. CDR3 in DNA: TGCAGAGTAAGCGGGACCCAGTACTTC.

V is TRBV29-1 and J is TRBJ2-3; the match to TRBD2 covers 12 bases. The CDR3 runs 14 residues. Trimming removed 8 bases from V and 3 bases from J; junction bases left unmatched: 6. CDR1 is SQVTM, CDR2 ANQGSEA, per germline. The CDR3 DNA reads as TGCAGCACTAGCGGGAGGAGGGGGACAGATACGCAGTATTTT. It codes for CSTSGRRGTDTQYF.

The chain recombines TRBV2 with TRBJ2-7, with TRBD1 matching over 10 bases. Germline CDR1 reads SNHLY; CDR2 reads FYNNEI. The CDR3 is 15 amino acids. Losses at the gene ends were 3 bases for V and 3 bases for J; bases not matched to a gene: 5. The CDR3 region has the DNA TGTGCCAGCAGTGACACCGGGACAGGGGACTACGAGCAGTACTTC. Its translation: CASSDTGTGDYEQYF.

This clone was seen just once. The gene calls are TRBV5-1 and TRBJ1-1; 7 bases match TRBD1. Looked up from germline, CDR1 is SGHRS and CDR2 is YFSETQ. This CDR3 has 16 amino acids. V shed 0 bases, J shed 0 bases, and the junction held 5 bases outside the gene matches. The CDR3 loop reads CASSLARGVMNTEAFF. The CDR3 nucleotides read TGCGCCAGCAGCTTGGCCAGGGGGGTAATGAACACTGAAGCTTTCTTT.

The chain recombines TRBV9 with TRBJ2-5; TRBD2 agrees at 7 bases. The trim removed 2 bases at V and 5 bases at J, leaving 12 bases unmatched. In germline, CDR1 is SGDLS, CDR2 YYNGEE. This CDR3 contains 16 residues. CDR3 sequence reads: CASSVSGGGRGETQYF. For the CDR3, the DNA is TGTGCCAGCAGCGTTTCTGGGGGGGGACGGGGGGAGACCCAGTACTTC.

The chain couples TRBV12-3 or TRBV12-4 to TRBJ2-7; D unresolved. This CDR3 is built from 13 residues. Trimming took 5 bases from V and 4 from J, leaving 12 bases between them. The CDR3 bases are TGTGCCAGCAGTCCGGGTTCCCAATACGAGCAGTACTTC. It is translated as CASSPGSQYEQYF.

This clone was seen a few times. V is TRBV3-1 (or the pseudogene TRBV3-2) and J is TRBJ2-2; no definite D call. Germline assignment: CDR1 LGHDT and CDR2 YNNKEL (reference sequence). Trimming removed 0 bases at V and 4 bases at J, with 9 bases between. CDR3 length: 15 residues. The CDR3 here is CASSQDLGSTGELFF. CDR3 nucleotide sequence: TGTGCCAGCAGCCAAGATCTTGGCAGCACCGGGGAGCTGTTTTTT.

The chain is built from TRBV6-6 and TRBJ2-1; D might be TRBD2 (7 bases). Trimming shortened V by 6 bases and J by 4 bases, and 13 bases separated the two germline ends. CDR1 is MNHNY, CDR2 SVGAGI, per germline (reference sequence). This CDR3 comprises 14 residues. CDR3 sequence: CASSQSGTYNEQFF. The DNA for the CDR3 is TGTGCCAGCAGCCAGAGCGGGACATACAATGAGCAGTTCTTC.

The chain recombines TRBV5-1 with TRBJ2-1, with 8 positions matching TRBD1. The V gene's germline CDR1 is SGHRS and CDR2 YFSETQ. V gave up 4 bases and J gave up 6 bases; unmatched junction bases: 15. The CDR3 runs to 17 residues. Written as DNA, the CDR3 is TGCGCCAGCAGCCCAACCACTGTCGGACAGGGCGGCAATGAGCAGTTCTTC. Protein product: CASSPTTVGQGGNEQFF.

This chain connects TRBV7-2 to TRBJ2-7; 9 bases fit TRBD1. The CDR3 runs to 17 residues. Germline V lookup: CDR1 SGHTA, CDR2 FQGNSA. J gave up 4 bases and V 5 bases, and 15 bases lay outside the gene matches. The CDR3 DNA reads TGTGCCAGCAGCATCCTTGTAACGGGACAGGGTTCTTACGAGCAGTACTTC. Protein sequence: CASSILVTGQGSYEQYF.

J is TRBJ2-2 and V is TRBV5-1; possible D gene TRBD1, 6 bases. This CDR3 region has 19 residues. V lost 4 bases, J lost 5 bases, and 27 bases lay in between. The V gene's germline CDR1 is SGHRS and CDR2 YFSETQ. The CDR3 DNA reads TGCGCCAGCAGCCCCCGTCCGGGACAAGCTTTAGCGCATACCGGGGAGCTGTTTTTT. Encoded protein: CASSPRPGQALAHTGELFF.

The chain couples TRBV5-1 to TRBJ2-5, with D possibly TRBD2 on 6 matching bases. CDR1 is SGHRS, CDR2 YFSETQ, per germline. Trimming left V 2 bases short and J 0 bases short, with 8 bases between. This CDR3 has 14 residues. CDR3 coding DNA: TGCGCCAGCAGCTTTGGGGGGTACCAAGAGACCCAGTACTTC. The encoded protein is CASSFGGYQETQYF.

This clone came up a few times. The chain is built from TRBV20-1 and TRBJ2-1; 8 nucleotides align to TRBD1. The junction had 18 bases not matched to a gene; V was cut back by 3 bases and J by 2 bases. The CDR3 extends over 19 amino acids. The V gene's germline CDR1 is DFQATT and CDR2 SNEGSKA (reference sequence). CDR3 in amino acids: CSASDLLLAGQDAYNEQFF. In DNA form, the CDR3 reads TGCAGTGCTAGTGATTTGTTATTGGCGGGACAGGATGCCTACAATGAGCAGTTCTTC.

The chain combines TRBV19 with TRBJ1-5, with TRBD1 matching over 10 bases. Losses at the gene ends were 5 bases for V and 9 bases for J; bases not matched to a gene: 10. The germline V gene encodes CDR1 LNHDA and CDR2 SQIVND (reference sequence). The CDR3 is made up of 15 amino acids. CDR3 DNA: TGTGCCAGTAGTGCTCAGACAGGGGGCTTTGTGCCCCAGCATTTT. This encodes CASSAQTGGFVPQHF.

This chain links TRBV28 with TRBJ2-1, with TRBD2 matching over 12 bases. The CDR3 extends over 15 amino acids. V dropped 6 bases and J dropped 8; count of bases not matched to a gene: 8. Per the germline V gene, CDR1 is MDHEN and CDR2 is SYDVKM. The CDR3 reads CASSSLLAGGDEQFF. The CDR3 DNA sequence: TGTGCCAGCAGCTCGCTACTAGCGGGAGGAGATGAGCAGTTCTTC.

The chain combines TRBV6-5 with TRBJ2-7; D remains ambiguous. CDR1 and CDR2 (germline): MNHEY, SVGAGI. V was shortened by 8 bases and J by 4 bases, with 15 bases between the two germline ends. This CDR3 has 13 amino acids. The CDR3 sequence is CASSRARPYEQYF. The CDR3 DNA reads TGTGCCAGCTCGAGAGCCCGCCCATACGAGCAGTACTTC.

The chain couples TRBV5-1 to TRBJ2-7, with D maybe TRBD1 (6 bases). Trimming removed 0 bases at V and 2 bases at J, with 9 bases between. The CDR3 consists of 14 residues. CDR1 is SGHRS and CDR2 is YFSETQ in the germline V gene. The CDR3 reads CASSLGTVPYEQYF. The CDR3 region has the DNA TGCGCCAGCAGCTTGGGGACAGTTCCCTACGAGCAGTACTTC.

The chain employs TRBV5-1 and TRBJ1-6, with D unclear. CDR1 and CDR2 from the germline V gene are SGHRS and YFSETQ. The V end was cut by 0 bases, the J end by 0 bases, with 13 bases between. The CDR3 length is 18 residues. The CDR3 nucleotides are TGCGCCAGCAGCTTGGGTCTCACGGGGAACTCCTATAATTCACCCCTCCACTTT. It codes for CASSLGLTGNSYNSPLHF.

This chain links TRBV3-1 (or the pseudogene TRBV3-2) with TRBJ1-4, with TRBD1 as a possible D gene (6 bases). The V and J ends lost 8 bases and 8 bases respectively, with 15 bases between them. Per the germline V gene, CDR1 is LGHDT and CDR2 is YNNKEL (reference sequence). CDR3 size: 13 residues. The CDR3 protein is CASGGNRGEKLFF. DNA of the CDR3: TGTGCCAGCGGAGGAAATAGGGGGGAAAAACTGTTTTTT.

V is TRBV28 and J is TRBJ2-7; TRBD1 agrees at 10 bases. The CDR3 spans 16 residues. The germline V gene encodes CDR1 MDHEN and CDR2 SYDVKM. V lost 5 bases, J lost 4 bases, and 11 bases stayed unmatched. DNA of the CDR3: TGTGCCAGCAGTCCCACCGGGACAGGGGAGTTGTACGAGCAGTACTTC. This translates into CASSPTGTGELYEQYF.

This rearrangement joins TRBV24-1 to TRBJ2-1; TRBD2 matches 12 bases. CDR1 KGHDR and CDR2 SFDVKD come from the germline V gene. This CDR3 is built from 17 residues. The junction had 10 bases not matched to a gene; V was cut back by 1 base and J by 10 bases. This CDR3 is CATSDFLTSGGVGEQFF. The DNA for the CDR3 is TGTGCCACCAGTGATTTCCTGACTAGCGGGGGCGTAGGGGAGCAGTTCTTC.

About this clone itself: Other DNA sequences in this sample translate to the same CDR3. V and J are TRBV5-1 and TRBJ2-3; D is undetermined. CDR1 is SGHRS and CDR2 is YFSETQ in the germline V gene. CDR3 length: 14 amino acids. Trimming cost V 0 bases and J 2 bases, with 7 bases left between them. This CDR3 reads CASSLEQTTDTQYF. The DNA of the CDR3 is TGCGCCAGCAGCTTGGAACAAACCACAGATACGCAGTATTTT. The whole variable domain, remainder taken from reference TRBV5-1 and TRBJ2-3, is KAGVTQTPRYLIKTRGQQVTLSCSPISGHRSVSWYQQTPGQGLQFLFEYFSETQRNKGNFPGRFSGRQFSNSRSEMNVSTLELGDSALYLCASSLEQTTDTQYFGPGTRLTVL.

This clone occurred once. One end of the junction varies from germline; a read error may be responsible. The V call is TRBV7-9, the J call TRBJ2-1; 8 positions agree with TRBD2. The CDR3 consists of 15 residues. Germline loops: CDR1 SEHNR, CDR2 FQNEAQ (reference sequence). The CDR3, as DNA: TGTGCCAGCAGCCGGGGGGGCGGCATCTACAATGGGCAGTTCTTC. This sequence encodes CASSRGGGIYNGQFF.

This clone was found once. This chain uses TRBV6-5 with TRBJ2-1; D is possibly TRBD1 (8 bases). Looked up from germline, CDR1 is MNHEY and CDR2 is SVGAGI. The length of the CDR3 is 15 residues. The ends were cut back, 7 bases at V and 7 bases at J, with 20 bases in the middle. CDR3 amino acids: CASTDGDRGGNEQFF. In DNA, the CDR3 is TGTGCCAGCACGGATGGAGACAGGGGAGGGAATGAGCAGTTCTTC.

The V and J genes are TRBV7-2 and TRBJ1-3; the D gene is possibly TRBD1 (6 bases). CDR3 size: 16 residues. The ends were cut back, 1 base at V and 1 base at J, with 11 bases in the middle. Germline assignment: CDR1 SGHTA and CDR2 FQGNSA. CDR3 protein: CASSLDRVGSGNTIYF. DNA for the CDR3: TGTGCCAGCAGCTTAGACAGGGTTGGGTCTGGAAACACCATATATTTT.

The chain uses TRBV6-5 and TRBJ1-6, with D tentatively TRBD1 (6 bases). Germline V lookup: CDR1 MNHEY, CDR2 SVGAGI. CDR3 length equals 15 residues. Trimming cost V 6 bases and J 9 bases, with 18 bases left between them. CDR3 sequence reads: CASRKEFLGGSPLHF. CDR3 coding DNA: TGTGCCAGCAGGAAAGAATTCTTAGGGGGTTCACCCCTCCACTTT.

V usage is TRBV6-1 and J usage is TRBJ2-3; D possibly corresponds to TRBD1 (5 bases). Per germline, CDR1 MNHNS and CDR2 SASEGT. Trimming removed 0 bases at V and 1 base at J, with 5 bases between. This CDR3 is built from 14 residues. CDR3 bases: TGTGCCAGCAGTGAAGCAGGGGGCACAGATACGCAGTATTTT. Its protein product is CASSEAGGTDTQYF.

The gene calls are TRBV19 and TRBJ1-2; TRBD1 matches at 7 bases. Trimming removed 7 bases from V and 6 bases from J; junction bases left unmatched: 11. Germline values: CDR1 LNHDA, CDR2 SQIVND (reference sequence). The CDR3 is 14 residues long. CDR3: CASMRDRAVNGYTF. Written as DNA, the CDR3 is TGTGCCAGTATGCGTGACAGGGCGGTTAATGGCTACACCTTC.

This chain links TRBV3-1 (or the pseudogene TRBV3-2) with TRBJ2-7; weak D call: TRBD2 (7 bases). V lost 4 bases, J lost 4 bases, and 20 bases lay in between. The CDR3 is made up of 16 amino acids. Germline V lookup: CDR1 LGHDT, CDR2 YNNKEL (reference sequence). The DNA for the CDR3 is TGTGCCAGCAGCCCGGTGGGGGGGCGGGAGAGGTACGAGCAGTACTTC. Encoded protein: CASSPVGGRERYEQYF.

This clone was counted between two and nine times. The J gene is TRBJ2-3, the V gene TRBV5-1; 10 bases match TRBD2. The CDR3 contains 16 residues. Germline assignment: CDR1 SGHRS and CDR2 YFSETQ. J gave up 2 bases and V 3 bases, and 6 bases lay outside the gene matches. The DNA of the CDR3 is TGCGCCAGCAGCTCGAGACTAGCGGGCCCCACAGATACGCAGTATTTT. Translating gives CASSSRLAGPTDTQYF.